The following is a T cell receptor beta chain sequence with its context. The CDR3 contains 15 residues. V lost 1 base and J lost 1, with 10 bases in between. Germline CDR1 reads SGHTA; CDR2 reads FQGTGA. The entry originates in a study of shared clonotypes between healthy human individuals. Clones were sequenced by immunoSEQ multiplex PCR, and TCRdb holds only the in-frame ones, with some missing. In the table there are over 2 million clones, roughly 90% of which are singletons. V and J are TRBV7-3 and TRBJ1-1; D may be TRBD1 (5 bases). Sequenced: naive CD4+ T cells from PBMCs. Subset indicated: CD45RA+ positively selected. The sequence was collected from a man aged 18 to 29 in good health. Some clones in this sample may be carry-over from other donors' samples. The CDR3: CASSLRAGSNTEAFF. As DNA, the CDR3 is TGTGCCAGCAGCTTAAGAGCAGGGTCGAACACTGAAGCTTTCTTT.